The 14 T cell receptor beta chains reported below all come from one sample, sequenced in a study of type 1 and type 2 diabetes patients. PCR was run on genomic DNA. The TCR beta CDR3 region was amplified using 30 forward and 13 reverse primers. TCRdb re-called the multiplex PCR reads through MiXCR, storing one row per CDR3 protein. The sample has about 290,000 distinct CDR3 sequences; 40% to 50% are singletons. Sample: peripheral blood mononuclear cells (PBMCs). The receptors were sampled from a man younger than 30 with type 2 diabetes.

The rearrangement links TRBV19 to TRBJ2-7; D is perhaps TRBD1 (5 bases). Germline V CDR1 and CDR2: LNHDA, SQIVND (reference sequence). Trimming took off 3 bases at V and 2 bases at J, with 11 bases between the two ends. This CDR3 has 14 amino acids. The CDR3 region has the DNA TGTGCCAGTAGTATCACAGGTTCGACCTACGAGCAGTACTTC. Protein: CASSITGSTYEQYF.

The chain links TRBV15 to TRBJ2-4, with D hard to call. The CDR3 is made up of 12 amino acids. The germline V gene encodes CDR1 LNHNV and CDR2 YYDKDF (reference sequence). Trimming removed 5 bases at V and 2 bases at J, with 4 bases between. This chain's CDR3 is CATSSSKNIQYF. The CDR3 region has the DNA TGTGCCACCAGCTCGTCCAAAAACATTCAGTACTTC.

This CDR3 is CASSESTHNEQFF. The CDR3 bases are TGCGCCAGCAGTGAGTCAACCCACAATGAGCAGTTCTTC. The chain couples TRBV10-1 to TRBJ2-1; no clear D. The CDR3 is 13 residues long. Germline values: CDR1 WNHNN, CDR2 SYGVQD (reference sequence). Trimming took 0 bases from V and 5 from J, leaving 5 bases between them.

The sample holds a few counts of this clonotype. CDR3 sequence: CAWSPGRNTEAFF. The DNA of the CDR3 is TGTGCCTGGAGCCCAGGGAGGAACACTGAAGCTTTCTTT. The chain has TRBV30 and TRBJ1-1; possibly TRBD1 for D (5 bases). V was cut by 3 bases and J by 1 base, with 9 bases left in between. CDR1 is GTSNPN and CDR2 is SVGIG in the germline V gene (reference sequence). The CDR3 is made up of 13 amino acids.

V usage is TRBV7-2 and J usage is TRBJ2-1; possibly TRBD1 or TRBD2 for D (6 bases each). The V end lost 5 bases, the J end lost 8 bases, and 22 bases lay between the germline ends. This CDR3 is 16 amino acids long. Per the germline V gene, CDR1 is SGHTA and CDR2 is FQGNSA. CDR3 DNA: TGTGCCAGCAGCGGTAGGGGGAGGCCTACCACGGATGAGCAGTTCTTC. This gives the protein CASSGRGRPTTDEQFF.

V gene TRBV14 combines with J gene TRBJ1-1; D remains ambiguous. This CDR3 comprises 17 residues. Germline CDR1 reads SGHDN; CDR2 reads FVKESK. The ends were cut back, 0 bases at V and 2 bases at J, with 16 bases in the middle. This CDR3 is CASSQDHLLGLNTEAFF. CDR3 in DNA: TGTGCCAGCAGCCAAGATCACCTTCTAGGGCTCAACACTGAAGCTTTCTTT.

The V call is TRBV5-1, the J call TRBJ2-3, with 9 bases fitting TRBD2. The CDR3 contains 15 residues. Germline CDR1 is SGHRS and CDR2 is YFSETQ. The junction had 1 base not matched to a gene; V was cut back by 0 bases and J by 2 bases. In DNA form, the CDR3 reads TGCGCCAGCAGCTTGGGACTAGCGGCCACAGATACGCAGTATTTT. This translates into CASSLGLAATDTQYF.

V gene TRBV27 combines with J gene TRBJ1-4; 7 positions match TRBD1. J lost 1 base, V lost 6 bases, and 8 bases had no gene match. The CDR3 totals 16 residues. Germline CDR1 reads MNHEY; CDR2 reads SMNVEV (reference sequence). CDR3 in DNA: TGTGCCAGCAGGAACAGGGGAGGGAGAACTAATGAAAAACTGTTTTTT. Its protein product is CASRNRGGRTNEKLFF.

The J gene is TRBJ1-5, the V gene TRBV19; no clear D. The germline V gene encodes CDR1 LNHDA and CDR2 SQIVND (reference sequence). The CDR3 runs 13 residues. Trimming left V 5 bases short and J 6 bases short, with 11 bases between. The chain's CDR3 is CASSLLNGQPQHF. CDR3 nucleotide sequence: TGTGCCAGTAGTCTCCTAAACGGTCAGCCCCAGCATTTT.

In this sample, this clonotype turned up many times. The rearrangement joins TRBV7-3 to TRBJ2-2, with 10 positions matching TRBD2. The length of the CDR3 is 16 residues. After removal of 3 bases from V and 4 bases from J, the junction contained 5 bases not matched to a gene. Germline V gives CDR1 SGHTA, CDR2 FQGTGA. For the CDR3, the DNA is TGTGCCAGCAGCTTGTCCCTAGCGGGAGCCACCGGGGAGCTGTTTTTT. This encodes CASSLSLAGATGELFF.

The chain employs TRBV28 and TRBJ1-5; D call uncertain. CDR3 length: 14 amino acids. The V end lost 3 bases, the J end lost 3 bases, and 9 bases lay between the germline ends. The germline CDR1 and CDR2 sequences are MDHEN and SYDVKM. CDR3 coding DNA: TGTGCCAGCAGTTTTCCAGGCCACAATCAGCCCCAGCATTTT. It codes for CASSFPGHNQPQHF.

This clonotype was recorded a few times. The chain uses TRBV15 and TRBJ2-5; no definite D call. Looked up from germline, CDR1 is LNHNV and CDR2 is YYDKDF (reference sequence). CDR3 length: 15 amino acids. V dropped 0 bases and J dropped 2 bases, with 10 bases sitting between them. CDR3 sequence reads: CATSRDRAEQETQYF. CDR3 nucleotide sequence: TGTGCCACCAGCAGAGATAGGGCAGAACAAGAGACCCAGTACTTC.

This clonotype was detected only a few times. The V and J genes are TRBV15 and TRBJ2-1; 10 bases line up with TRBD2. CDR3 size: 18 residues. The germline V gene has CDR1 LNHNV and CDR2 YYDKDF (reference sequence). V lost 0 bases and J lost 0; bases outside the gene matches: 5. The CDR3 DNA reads TGTGCCACCAGCAGAGATAGGGCTAGCGGGAGCTCCTACAATGAGCAGTTCTTC. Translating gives CATSRDRASGSSYNEQFF.

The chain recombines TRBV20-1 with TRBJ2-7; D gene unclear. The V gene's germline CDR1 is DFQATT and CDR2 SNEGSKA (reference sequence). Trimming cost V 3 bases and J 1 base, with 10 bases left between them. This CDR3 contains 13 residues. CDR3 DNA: TGCAGTGCTAGCCCTACTTGGTCCTACGAGCAGTACTTC. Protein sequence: CSASPTWSYEQYF.